This entry is about one T cell receptor beta chain. The sample belongs to a study of patients and donors after allogeneic stem cell transplantation. TCRdb reprocessed the RT-PCR reads via MiXCR and lists one record per CDR3 protein. The sample carries about a million distinct CDR3 sequences, 15% to 20% recorded once. Germline V gene lookup returns CDR1 GTSNPN and CDR2 SVGIG (reference sequence). This CDR3 is built from 15 residues. Trimming left V 1 base short and J 1 base short, with 14 bases between. This receptor was identified in a human donor who was either an allogeneic HSCT recipient or a stem cell or donor lymphocyte infusion donor (not recorded which). It is not recorded whose cells these are; they may come from a transplant donor. The sequencing sample was made of blood, either unsorted or a sorted T cell fraction (not recorded which). The chain uses TRBV30 and TRBJ2-7; perhaps TRBD1 as D (5 bases). DNA of the CDR3: TGTGCCTGGAGTGCGTTGCACAGGTATTCCTACGAGCAGTACTTC. This encodes CAWSALHRYSYEQYF.